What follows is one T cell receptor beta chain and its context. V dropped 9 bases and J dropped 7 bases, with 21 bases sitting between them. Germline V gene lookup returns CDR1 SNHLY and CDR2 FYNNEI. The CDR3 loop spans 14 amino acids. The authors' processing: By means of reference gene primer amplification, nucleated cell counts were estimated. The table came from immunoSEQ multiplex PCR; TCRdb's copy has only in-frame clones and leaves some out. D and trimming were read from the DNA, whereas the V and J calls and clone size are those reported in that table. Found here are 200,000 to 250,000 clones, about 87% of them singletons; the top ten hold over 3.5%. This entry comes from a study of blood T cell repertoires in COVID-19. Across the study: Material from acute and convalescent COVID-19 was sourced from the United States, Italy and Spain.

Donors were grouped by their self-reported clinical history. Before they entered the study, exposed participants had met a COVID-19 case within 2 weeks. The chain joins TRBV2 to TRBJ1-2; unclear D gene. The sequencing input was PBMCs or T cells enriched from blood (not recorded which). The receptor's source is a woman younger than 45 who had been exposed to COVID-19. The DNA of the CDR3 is TGTGCCAGTAGCCGTCGGAGCCGTGAAAGTGGCTACACCTTC. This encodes CASSRRSRESGYTF. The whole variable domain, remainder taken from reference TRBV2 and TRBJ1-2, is EPEVTQTPSHQVTQMGQEVILRCVPISNHLYFYWYRQILGQKVEFLVSFYNNEISEKSEIFDDQFSVERPDGSNFTLKIRSTKLEDSAMYFCASSRRSRESGYTFGSGTRLTVV.